This T cell receptor beta chain is from a study of technical replicates of blood from a handful of donors. The protocol was immunoSEQ multiplex PCR, while the TCRdb copy is restricted to in-frame clones and leaves out a portion. The table records 85,000 to 100,000 clones, 95% of them present only once. The V segment lost 4 bases and the J segment 2 bases; nucleotides outside the gene matches: 6. Germline assignment: CDR1 MNHNS and CDR2 SASEGT. This CDR3 spans 16 amino acids. The material sequenced was T cells isolated from PBMCs. The J gene is TRBJ2-1, the V gene TRBV6-1, with 9 bases matching TRBD2. The TCR comes from a human donor in good health. The CDR3 here is CASSVSSSGAYNEQFF. Here the CDR3 DNA reads TGTGCCAGCAGTGTTAGCTCTAGCGGGGCCTACAATGAGCAGTTCTTC.